The text below deals with one T cell receptor (beta chain). Its antigen remains undetermined. The record has no base qualities; no much larger clone is one base away. The data originate from a study of cytomegalovirus exposure and HLA in healthy donors listed by TCRdb under 2017. For the wider study: According to a later analysis, the approximately 120 validation repertoires were produced on the same platform as the roughly 720 repertoires of the first cohort. In addition to the first cohort of approximately 670 subjects, a separate validation cohort of approximately 110 different subjects was used. The aim of the study was to test whether cataloging public T cell receptors could identify signatures of past pathogen exposure. To predict cytomegalovirus infection status, the study brought together high-throughput TCR immunosequencing, statistical association of individual TCRs with disease status, and machine learning.

General conclusions and limits of the study: In both the original and validation cohorts, the classifier was reported to diagnose cytomegalovirus status with high specificity and sensitivity. The authors suggested that the approach could potentially be extended to other disease states and immunological phenotypes. A later analysis lacked HLA typing for the validation cohort, so it scored co-occurrence in that cohort across all 110 or so repertoires. A few of the identified cytomegalovirus-associated TCR beta chains were confirmed in vitro to be specific for cytomegalovirus antigens. Of the cluster scores, around 95% were above 0 in a later analysis, which found that TCRs clustered in the first cohort also tended to co-occur in the approximately 130 validation repertoires. Most TCR sequences were seen in very few donors, while some public TCRs were found in many individuals. A total of roughly 160 TCR beta chains were listed by the study as associated with cytomegalovirus.

Libraries came from the immunoSEQ multiplex PCR assay. The authors' analysis ran thus. To diagnose cytomegalovirus status from the catalog of TCR beta chain sequences, a statistical classification framework was built. Imported from immuneACCESS, the table was reduced by TCRdb to in-frame sequences with V and J called. These copies leave out some clones; in studies compared against another copy, an unresolved V gene accounts for under half, and the cause of the remainder is not known. V and J calls and clone size are copied from that table; D and trimming were computed from the DNA. The sample records approximately 100,000 clones, approximately 93% of which are singletons. Clones ranked in the top ten supply approximately 1.1% of the sample. CDR1 MNHNY and CDR2 SVGAGI were looked up in the germline V gene (reference sequence). CDR3 length: 14 amino acids, cysteine to phenylalanine. Just CDR3 DNA is preserved here, 42 bases in frame from base 1. Unmatched junction bases come to 2, with V trimmed by 7 bases and J by 1 base.

The donors were included in the validation cohort of around 120 subjects, a group kept apart from the roughly 700-subject first cohort. The sequencing sample was made of PBMCs. The chain uses TRBV6-6 and TRBJ2-2; TRBD1 agrees with 8 junctional bases. The TCR originated in a woman between 25 and 40 years old in good health and CMV-seropositive. The CDR3 protein sequence reads: CASKDRENTGELFF. The nucleotide sequence is given as TGTGCCAGCAAGGACAGGGAGAACACCGGGGAGCTGTTTTTT.